This passage covers 22 T cell receptor beta chains from one sample sequenced in a study of T cell changes during pregnancy in multiple sclerosis. Assay: immunoSEQ multiplex PCR; the TCRdb copy retains only in-frame clones and omits some. This table holds about 38,000 clones, about 90% found once. This specimen consisted of CD4+ T cells from peripheral blood mononuclear cells, obtained before pregnancy. These receptor sequences come from a female donor with multiple sclerosis, enrolled in a pregnancy study.

The V call is TRBV30, the J call TRBJ1-4; 7 nucleotides agree with TRBD1. Trimming took 4 bases from V and 5 from J; bases not matched to a gene: 7. The CDR3 spans 14 residues. Germline CDR1 is GTSNPN and CDR2 is SVGIG (reference sequence). In DNA form, the CDR3 reads TGTGCCTGGACTCCGGGACAGCCAAATGAAAAACTGTTTTTT. Its translation: CAWTPGQPNEKLFF. Variable domain in full (rest from reference TRBV30 and TRBJ1-4): SQTIHQWPATLVQPVGSPLSLECTVEGTSNPNLYWYRQAAGRGLQLLFYSVGIGQISSEVPQNLSASRPQDRQFILSSKKLLLSDSGFYLCAWTPGQPNEKLFFGSGTQLSVL.

The chain has TRBV18 and TRBJ2-7, with a tentative D call TRBD1 (5 bases). The length of the CDR3 is 14 residues. V was pared by 3 bases and J by 6 bases, with 15 bases between. Germline V lookup: CDR1 KGHSH, CDR2 LQKENI. This CDR3 is CASSPRTGGFEQYF. The CDR3 DNA is TGTGCCAGCTCACCGAGAACAGGTGGGTTCGAGCAGTACTTC. Using reference TRBV18 and TRBJ2-7 for the parts outside the CDR3, the full variable domain is NAGVMQNPRHLVRRRGQEARLRCSPMKGHSHVYWYRQLPEEGLKFMVYLQKENIIDESGMPKERFSAEFPKEGPSILRIQQVVRGDSAAYFCASSPRTGGFEQYFGPGTRLTVT.

This clone was recorded a few times. The genes are TRBV6-1 and TRBJ1-5; no reliable D call. The ends were cut back, 5 bases at V and 6 bases at J, with 14 bases in the middle. Germline-derived CDR1 and CDR2 are MNHNS and SASEGT. The CDR3 has 14 residues. The CDR3 DNA reads as TGTGCCAGCAGTAGGAGGGTTCAAGGTCAGCCCCAGCATTTT. It translates to CASSRRVQGQPQHF.

The gene calls are TRBV30 and TRBJ1-2; no clear D. The CDR3 is made up of 12 amino acids. V lost 2 bases and J 8 bases, leaving 12 bases between the germline ends. Germline loops: CDR1 GTSNPN, CDR2 SVGIG (reference sequence). The CDR3 sequence: CAWSKWRGGYTF. The CDR3 coding sequence is TGTGCCTGGAGTAAGTGGAGAGGGGGCTACACCTTC.

The chain couples TRBV30 to TRBJ2-1; D uncertain. V was clipped by 3 bases and J by 3 bases, with 12 bases between them. CDR1 and CDR2 from the germline V gene are GTSNPN and SVGIG (reference sequence). The CDR3 totals 14 residues. The CDR3 loop reads CAWSRSHLYNEQFF. CDR3 bases: TGTGCCTGGAGCAGGTCACACCTCTACAATGAGCAGTTCTTC.

J is TRBJ2-2 and V is TRBV11-2; a possible D gene is TRBD1 (6 bases). This CDR3 is 14 amino acids long. Trimming shortened V by 1 base and J by 6 bases, and 9 bases separated the two germline ends. CDR1 and CDR2 (germline): SGHAT, FQNNGV. Here the CDR3 DNA reads TGTGCCAGCAGCTTAGGCAGGGGCCCCGGGGAGCTGTTTTTT. Protein product: CASSLGRGPGELFF.

The chain joins TRBV7-3 to TRBJ2-1; D is perhaps TRBD2 (5 bases). From germline, CDR1 is SGHTA and CDR2 FQGTGA. The CDR3 runs 14 residues. V was shortened by 5 bases and J by 3 bases, with 11 bases between the two germline ends. CDR3 DNA: TGTGCCAGCAGCCTGGCCGAGGGCTACAATGAGCAGTTCTTC. Its translation is CASSLAEGYNEQFF. Full variable domain (rest looked up from reference TRBV7-3 and TRBJ2-1): GAGVSQTPSNKVTEKGKYVELRCDPISGHTALYWYRQSLGQGPEFLIYFQGTGAADDSGLPNDRFFAVRPEGSVSTLKIQRTERGDSAVYLCASSLAEGYNEQFFGPGTRLTVL.

The genes are TRBV6-5 and TRBJ2-7, with D tentatively TRBD2 (6 bases). V dropped 8 bases and J dropped 3 bases, with 14 bases sitting between them. Germline V gene sequence: CDR1 MNHEY, CDR2 SVGAGI. The CDR3 is made up of 13 amino acids. CDR3 DNA: TGTGCCAGCGGGCGGGACGGCCTCTACGAGCAGTACTTC. This gives the protein CASGRDGLYEQYF.

This clone was seen only once. V is TRBV10-3 and J is TRBJ1-2, with D tentatively TRBD1 (6 bases). Germline V gives CDR1 ENHRY, CDR2 SYGVKD. This CDR3 has 15 amino acids. The V and J ends lost 6 bases and 1 base respectively, with 15 bases between them. The CDR3 sequence is CAIRVQGRVNYGYTF. The CDR3, as DNA: TGTGCCATCAGGGTACAGGGTCGGGTTAACTATGGCTACACCTTC.

V and J are TRBV11-2 and TRBJ2-7, with D possibly TRBD1 on 5 matching bases. Germline CDR1 is SGHAT and CDR2 is FQNNGV. The ends were cut back, 4 bases at V and 4 bases at J, with 14 bases in the middle. The CDR3 consists of 14 residues. CDR3 DNA: TGTGCCAGCAGCTCCAACAGGCGAACGTACGAGCAGTACTTC. Protein product: CASSSNRRTYEQYF.

V is TRBV6-6 and J is TRBJ2-1, with D maybe TRBD1 (6 bases). CDR3 length: 16 residues. V was cut by 0 bases and J by 2 bases, with 11 bases left in between. Looked up from germline, CDR1 is MNHNY and CDR2 is SVGAGI (reference sequence). The CDR3 reads CASSYSPGDTYNEQFF. The CDR3, as DNA: TGTGCCAGCAGTTACTCTCCAGGGGACACCTACAATGAGCAGTTCTTC.

J is TRBJ2-6 and V is TRBV5-1; maybe TRBD1 (6 bases). This CDR3 has 16 residues. From germline, CDR1 is SGHRS and CDR2 YFSETQ. Trimming pared 3 bases from V and 0 bases from J, leaving 10 bases between. The CDR3 protein is CASSSDRLSGANVLTF. The CDR3 DNA sequence: TGCGCCAGCAGCTCAGACAGGCTCTCTGGGGCCAACGTCCTGACTTTC.

The chain has TRBV7-8 and TRBJ1-1, with D hard to call. Trimming removed 4 bases at V and 1 base at J, with 10 bases between. CDR1 and CDR2 from the germline V gene are SGHVS and FQNEAQ. This CDR3 is built from 14 residues. CDR3 coding DNA: TGTGCCAGCAGCTCGCCCGTACAGAACACTGAAGCTTTCTTT. Its protein is CASSSPVQNTEAFF. Drawing the rest from reference TRBV7-8 and TRBJ1-1, the complete variable domain is GAGVSQSPRYKVAKRGQDVALRCDPISGHVSLFWYQQALGQGPEFLTYFQNEAQLDKSGLPSDRFFAERPEGSVSTLKIQRTQQEDSAVYLCASSSPVQNTEAFFGQGTRLTVV.

The V call is TRBV6-5, the J call TRBJ2-7; D gene unclear. V was cut by 1 base and J by 3 bases, with 10 bases left in between. The CDR3 contains 14 residues. The germline gives CDR1 MNHEY, CDR2 SVGAGI. The CDR3 nucleotides are TGTGCCAGCAGTTACTGGGCGACCAACTACGAGCAGTACTTC. Its protein product is CASSYWATNYEQYF.

This chain joins TRBV10-1 and TRBJ2-3; tentative D call: TRBD1 (6 bases). V lost 0 bases, J lost 3 bases, and 13 bases lay in between. The germline CDR1 and CDR2 sequences are WNHNN and SYGVQD (reference sequence). This CDR3 has 16 amino acids. In DNA, the CDR3 is TGCGCCAGCAGTGAGTCGCAGGGGCGCGGGACAGATACGCAGTATTTT. Encoded protein: CASSESQGRGTDTQYF.

The chain employs TRBV7-2 and TRBJ2-2, with TRBD2 identical over 7 bases. J lost 2 bases, V lost 2 bases, and 5 bases had no gene match. The CDR3 has 16 amino acids. From germline, CDR1 is SGHTA and CDR2 FQGNSA. Here the CDR3 reads CASSLMGLPNTGELFF. CDR3 sequence (DNA): TGTGCCAGCAGCTTAATGGGACTACCAAACACCGGGGAGCTGTTTTTT.

This chain links TRBV9 with TRBJ1-1, with a weak D call TRBD1 (5 bases). V lost 1 base and J lost 5, with 15 bases in between. This CDR3 comprises 15 residues. Germline V gene data show CDR1 as SGDLS and CDR2 as YYNGEE. The DNA for the CDR3 is TGTGCCAGCAGCGTACGGGGGAACGTGGGGACTGAAGCTTTCTTT. As protein: CASSVRGNVGTEAFF.

The chain links TRBV11-1 to TRBJ1-1; D is undetermined. This CDR3 contains 17 residues. V was clipped by 3 bases and J by 2 bases, with 19 bases between them. Germline loops: CDR1 SGHAT, CDR2 FQDESV (reference sequence). The CDR3 DNA sequence: TGTGCCAGCAGCTTGTTAGCCGCCAGCCGCACAAACACTGAAGCTTTCTTT. It codes for CASSLLAASRTNTEAFF.

This chain connects TRBV30 to TRBJ1-2; D ambiguous. The V gene's germline CDR1 is GTSNPN and CDR2 SVGIG (reference sequence). V lost 0 bases to trimming and J lost 8 bases, with 13 bases between them. This CDR3 spans 13 amino acids. The CDR3 bases are TGTGCCTGGAGTGTATCATCAGGCGGGGGCTACACCTTC. Residues: CAWSVSSGGGYTF.

The chain recombines TRBV18 with TRBJ2-2, with 7 bases matching TRBD1. The CDR3 contains 17 residues. J lost 3 bases, V lost 3 bases, and 10 bases had no gene match. CDR1 and CDR2 from the germline V gene are KGHSH and LQKENI. The CDR3: CASSPLDRTIYTGELFF. The DNA for the CDR3 is TGTGCCAGCTCACCTCTGGACAGGACAATTTACACCGGGGAGCTGTTTTTT.

V gene TRBV2 combines with J gene TRBJ1-1, with D unresolved. This CDR3 region has 14 residues. Deletions cut 6 bases from V and 1 base from J, with 12 bases between. The germline gives CDR1 SNHLY, CDR2 FYNNEI. The CDR3 DNA sequence: TGTGCCAGCAGCGGGTTGAGGGAGAACACTGAAGCTTTCTTT. Residues: CASSGLRENTEAFF.

The V and J genes are TRBV19 and TRBJ2-3, with a tentative D call TRBD1 (5 bases). CDR1 and CDR2 (germline): LNHDA, SQIVND (reference sequence). The length of the CDR3 is 16 residues. Between the trimmed V and J ends, which lost 10 bases and 2 bases, there was a span of 22 bases. DNA of the CDR3: TGTGCCACCAGAATGCCCCGGACCAGGGACACAGATACGCAGTATTTT. Its protein product is CATRMPRTRDTDTQYF.